In this sample, the clone carrying this TCR beta chain turned up a few times. These data come from a study of blood T cell repertoires in COVID-19. Study-wide context: COVID-19 samples collected from the United States, Italy and Spain covered acute and convalescent phases. Sample material is recorded as cDNA or gDNA derived from T cells, B-cell-depleted T cells, or PBMCs.

Trimming shortened V by 3 bases and J by 3 bases, and 9 bases separated the two germline ends. CDR1 SGHTA and CDR2 FQGNSA come from the germline V gene. The CDR3 is 13 residues long. Source study methods: Reference gene primers were amplified, and this amplification served to estimate nucleated cell counts. Profiling relied on immunoSEQ multiplex PCR, and the TCRdb table lists in-frame clones only, not all of them. The D gene and trimming were derived from the DNA, and the V and J assignments and clone size from that table. Here the sample spans 150,000 to 200,000 clones, approximately 87% being singletons. Recruited during active infection, patients (from Seattle) were subsequently followed longitudinally.

The specimen sequenced was peripheral blood. The clonotype was recovered from a woman in her sixties with COVID-19, enrolled during active disease. The chain carries TRBV7-2 and TRBJ2-7, with D unclear. CDR3 residues: CASSFDTVYEQYF. CDR3 nucleotide sequence: TGTGCCAGCAGCTTCGACACGGTCTACGAGCAGTACTTC.